The 30 T cell receptor beta chains given below trace back to one sample, sequenced in a study of PD-1 blockade in classical Hodgkin lymphoma (TCRdb year 2020). The library relied on the immunoSEQ multiplex PCR assay. The table comes from immuneACCESS by way of TCRdb, which keeps in-frame sequences with V and J called. Part of the clones is missing from these tables; in studies checked, under half for an unresolved V gene and the rest for unknown reasons. The table for this sample lists 24,000 or so clones; around 80% of them were counted only once. Together, the top ten hold about a sixth of the sample. What this sample's time point label stands for: cycle 2 day 1 (C2D1) of nivolumab. All trial patients had relapsed after autologous stem cell transplantation, with cohorts A, B and C differing in prior brentuximab vedotin exposure. The source material was peripheral blood mononuclear cells (PBMCs), sampled before the second cycle of nivolumab. Receptor source: a human donor with classical Hodgkin lymphoma.

This sequence joins TRBV25-1 and TRBJ1-6; D gene unclear. Germline values: CDR1 MGHDK, CDR2 SYGVNS. This CDR3 comprises 17 residues. V shed 2 bases and J shed 0 bases, with 11 bases lying between them. In DNA form, the CDR3 reads TGTGCCAGCAGTGAAAGTGGAAGGAGCTCCTATAATTCACCCCTCCACTTT. As protein: CASSESGRSSYNSPLHF.

This clone was counted between two and nine times. The chain couples TRBV10-3 to TRBJ2-2; TRBD1 is a possible D gene (6 bases). This CDR3 comprises 14 residues. The ends were cut back, 7 bases at V and 4 bases at J, with 13 bases in the middle. Germline loops: CDR1 ENHRY, CDR2 SYGVKD. The chain's CDR3 is CAIMKPRGTGELFF. The DNA of the CDR3 is TGTGCCATCATGAAACCCAGGGGCACCGGGGAGCTGTTTTTT.

This chain links TRBV6-5 with TRBJ2-7; 9 nucleotides align to TRBD2. Per the germline V gene, CDR1 is MNHEY and CDR2 is SVGAGI. V lost 5 bases and J lost 2; bases outside the gene matches: 4. CDR3 length: 14 residues. CDR3 protein: CASSGLAGTYEQYF. The CDR3 DNA reads TGTGCCAGCAGTGGCCTAGCGGGAACCTACGAGCAGTACTTC.

This chain connects TRBV18 to TRBJ1-5, with D possibly matching TRBD1 (6 bases). CDR3 length: 15 residues. V was cut by 2 bases and J by 8 bases, with 16 bases left in between. Looked up from germline, CDR1 is KGHSH and CDR2 is LQKENI. The CDR3 DNA sequence: TGTGCCAGCTCACCAAGTATCGGGGGCCATGAGCCCCAGCATTTT. The encoded protein is CASSPSIGGHEPQHF.

V gene TRBV28 combines with J gene TRBJ2-2; 8 bases match TRBD2. Germline trimming cut 7 bases from V and 0 bases from J; bases unmatched to any gene: 7. CDR3 length: 16 amino acids. The germline CDR1 and CDR2 sequences are MDHEN and SYDVKM. Here the CDR3 reads CASNFGGGSNTGELFF. DNA for the CDR3: TGTGCCAGCAATTTCGGCGGGGGGTCGAACACCGGGGAGCTGTTTTTT.

The V and J genes are TRBV7-2 and TRBJ2-1; 7 positions match TRBD2. Germline CDR1 is SGHTA and CDR2 is FQGNSA. The CDR3 totals 15 residues. V was pared by 5 bases and J by 2 bases, with 6 bases of the junction left unmatched. CDR3 sequence reads: CASSRSGAPYNEQFF. The DNA of the CDR3 is TGTGCCAGCAGCCGGAGCGGGGCGCCCTACAATGAGCAGTTCTTC.

The CDR3 sequence: CASSKQQRNNEQFF. In DNA, the CDR3 is TGTGCCAGCAGCAAGCAACAGCGAAACAATGAGCAGTTCTTC. The chain uses TRBV11-2 and TRBJ2-1; the D is unclear. This CDR3 has 14 amino acids. V shed 5 bases and J shed 5 bases, with 13 bases lying between them. The germline CDR1 and CDR2 sequences are SGHAT and FQNNGV.

In this sample, this clone turned up once. The rearrangement links TRBV6-5 to TRBJ1-5, with D unclear. The length of the CDR3 is 15 residues. Per the germline V gene, CDR1 is MNHEY and CDR2 is SVGAGI. The V end was cut by 7 bases, the J end by 2 bases, with 15 bases between. This chain's CDR3 is CASKRLEGGNQPQHF. The CDR3 DNA reads TGTGCCAGCAAAAGGCTTGAGGGCGGCAATCAGCCCCAGCATTTT.

The genes are TRBV5-1 and TRBJ2-2; 11 bases are shared with TRBD1. The CDR3 consists of 17 residues. The germline V gene has CDR1 SGHRS and CDR2 YFSETQ. The J segment lost 6 bases and the V segment lost 3 bases, leaving 10 bases of the junction unmatched. CDR3 amino acids: CASSYSGQGGFAGELFF. The CDR3 region has the DNA TGCGCCAGCAGCTATTCGGGACAGGGGGGTTTTGCCGGGGAGCTGTTTTTT. Drawing the rest from reference TRBV5-1 and TRBJ2-2, the complete variable domain is KAGVTQTPRYLIKTRGQQVTLSCSPISGHRSVSWYQQTPGQGLQFLFEYFSETQRNKGNFPGRFSGRQFSNSRSEMNVSTLELGDSALYLCASSYSGQGGFAGELFFGEGSRLTVL.

Concerning this clone: One junction end does not reproduce the germline sequence, and a read error may be involved. Other nucleotide sequences from this sample produce the same CDR3. The chain combines TRBV19 with TRBJ1-1; D ambiguous. The CDR3 is 13 residues long. Germline V gene sequence: CDR1 LNHDA, CDR2 SQIVND (reference sequence). The CDR3 DNA follows: TGCGCCAGTAGTATAGTTTCGAACACTGAAGCTTTCTTT. Protein product: CASSIVSNTEAFF.

The CDR3, as DNA: TGTGCCAGTACCCTATGGGGGACGAACACCGGGGAGCTGTTTTTT. This sequence encodes CASTLWGTNTGELFF. The chain recombines TRBV6-6 with TRBJ2-2, with D tentatively TRBD1 or TRBD2 (5 bases each). The CDR3 is 15 amino acids. V lost 9 bases to trimming and J lost 0 bases, with 14 bases between them. The germline gives CDR1 MNHNY, CDR2 SVGAGI (reference sequence).

Comments on this clone: An end of the junction does not agree with germline; a read error may underlie this. This rearrangement joins TRBV27 to TRBJ1-5; D gene uncertain. This CDR3 is built from 15 residues. Germline V lookup: CDR1 MNHEY, CDR2 SMNVEV (reference sequence). In DNA, the CDR3 is TGTGCCAGCAGTTTATTAGGTTCCAGCAGTCAGCCCCAGCATTTT. This translates into CASSLLGSSSQPQHF.

The CDR3 region has the DNA TGTGCCAGCAGCGCCGCTACCCGGCGGGGAACCTACAATGAGCAGTTCTTC. Translation gives CASSAATRRGTYNEQFF. This chain connects TRBV7-8 to TRBJ2-1, with D possibly being TRBD2 (6 bases). Germline assignment: CDR1 SGHVS and CDR2 FQNEAQ. Trimming took 5 bases from V and 2 from J, leaving 19 bases between them. This CDR3 contains 17 residues.

The chain joins TRBV4-3 to TRBJ2-7, with a possible D match to TRBD1 (5 bases). The CDR3 length is 16 residues. From germline, CDR1 is LGHNA and CDR2 YSLEER. V was clipped by 3 bases and J by 2 bases, with 17 bases between them. CDR3 protein: CASSHLLSTETYEQYF. As DNA, the CDR3 is TGCGCCAGCAGCCATCTCCTATCGACAGAGACCTACGAGCAGTACTTC.

The chain couples TRBV5-1 to TRBJ2-7, with TRBD1 as a possible D gene (6 bases). The CDR3 runs to 16 residues. Trimming took 5 bases from V and 3 from J, leaving 21 bases between them. Germline-derived CDR1 and CDR2 are SGHRS and YFSETQ. The CDR3, as DNA: TGCGCCAGCAGTCAAGAACCAGGGGCACCCGTCTACGAGCAGTACTTC. The encoded protein is CASSQEPGAPVYEQYF.

V usage is TRBV6-4 and J usage is TRBJ2-7; 10 nucleotides agree with TRBD2. The CDR3 is 15 amino acids. V lost 2 bases to trimming and J lost 5 bases; unmatched junction nucleotides: 6. Germline loops: CDR1 MRHNA, CDR2 SNTAGT. CDR3 DNA sequence: TGTGCCAGCAGTGACCCGGGACTAGCGAACCACGAGCAGTACGTC. Amino acid sequence: CASSDPGLANHEQYV.

The chain has TRBV6-4 and TRBJ1-1, with a tentative D call TRBD1 (5 bases). Looked up from germline, CDR1 is MRHNA and CDR2 is SNTAGT. Trimming shortened V by 11 bases and J by 1 base, and 11 bases separated the two germline ends. This CDR3 is 12 amino acids long. CDR3 sequence reads: CAGGRTNTEAFF. The CDR3, as DNA: TGTGCCGGGGGACGGACGAACACTGAAGCTTTCTTT.

The rearrangement uses TRBV2 and TRBJ2-1; D gene ambiguous. Trimming removed 8 bases from V and 4 bases from J, with 6 bases in between. Per germline, CDR1 SNHLY and CDR2 FYNNEI. This CDR3 region has 11 residues. The chain's CDR3 is CASGIYNEQFF. DNA for the CDR3: TGTGCCAGCGGGATATACAATGAGCAGTTCTTC. Using reference TRBV2 and TRBJ2-1 for the parts outside the CDR3, the full variable domain is EPEVTQTPSHQVTQMGQEVILRCVPISNHLYFYWYRQILGQKVEFLVSFYNNEISEKSEIFDDQFSVERPDGSNFTLKIRSTKLEDSAMYFCASGIYNEQFFGPGTRLTVL.

This clone was counted between two and nine times. This chain joins TRBV5-5 and TRBJ2-3; D is perhaps TRBD2 (6 bases). This CDR3 region has 16 residues. Trimming left V 0 bases short and J 3 bases short, with 14 bases between. From germline, CDR1 is SGHKS and CDR2 YYEKEE (reference sequence). CDR3 sequence reads: CASSLVWGDGTDTQYF. CDR3 sequence (DNA): TGTGCCAGCAGCTTGGTTTGGGGGGATGGTACAGATACGCAGTATTTT.

The V gene is TRBV7-9, the J gene TRBJ1-3; D not certain. The germline V and J ends were trimmed by 7 bases and 0 bases, with 4 bases remaining between them. The length of the CDR3 is 12 residues. Germline CDR1 and CDR2: SEHNR and FQNEAQ (reference sequence). The CDR3 nucleotides read TGTGCCAGCACTTTCTCTGGAAACACCATATATTTT. Its translation: CASTFSGNTIYF. The variable domain in full, with the rest retrieved from reference TRBV7-9 and TRBJ1-3, is DTGVSQNPRHKITKRGQNVTFRCDPISEHNRLYWYRQTLGQGPEFLTYFQNEAQLEKSRLLSDRFSAERPKGSFSTLEIQRTEQGDSAMYLCASTFSGNTIYFGEGSWLTVV.

V and J are TRBV30 and TRBJ2-7, with 7 bases identical to TRBD2. Unmatched junction bases numbered 6, after V lost 1 base and J lost 0 bases. The germline V gene encodes CDR1 GTSNPN and CDR2 SVGIG (reference sequence). The CDR3 spans 15 residues. The CDR3 spells CAWSATWTSSYEQYF. The CDR3 DNA reads TGTGCCTGGAGTGCCACCTGGACTAGCTCCTACGAGCAGTACTTC.

The gene calls are TRBV10-1 and TRBJ2-7; D gene unclear. The CDR3 covers 14 residues. With 0 bases removed from V and 2 bases from J, the gap between germline ends came to 8 bases. Germline lookup yields CDR1 WNHNN and CDR2 SYGVQD (reference sequence). The CDR3 nucleotides are TGCGCCAGCAGTGAGTCCGGCAGAGCCTACGAGCAGTACTTC. This gives the protein CASSESGRAYEQYF.

The chain employs TRBV19 and TRBJ2-5; 8 bases are a match to TRBD1. Trimming at V came to 5 bases and at J to 1 base, leaving 6 bases not matched to a gene. Germline V gene sequence: CDR1 LNHDA, CDR2 SQIVND (reference sequence). The CDR3 consists of 15 residues. CDR3 in amino acids: CASSQTGVFQETQYF. For the CDR3, the DNA is TGTGCCAGTAGTCAGACAGGGGTTTTCCAAGAGACCCAGTACTTC.

The CDR3 loop is CASSSRRGRSYEQYF. The CDR3 DNA reads as TGTGCCAGCAGCTCACGCCGCGGGCGCTCCTACGAGCAGTACTTC. This chain connects TRBV7-2 to TRBJ2-7, with D perhaps matching TRBD2 (5 bases). Between the trimmed V and J ends, which lost 4 bases and 0 bases, there was a span of 13 bases. CDR3 length equals 15 residues. The germline gives CDR1 SGHTA, CDR2 FQGNSA.

This clone showed up just once. This chain uses TRBV19 with TRBJ2-1; the D is unclear. CDR3 length: 11 residues. Trimming pared 7 bases from V and 6 bases from J, leaving 7 bases between. CDR1 LNHDA and CDR2 SQIVND come from the germline V gene (reference sequence). CDR3 nucleotide sequence: TGTGCCAGTAAAAGGGCCAATGAGCAGTTCTTC. Translated: CASKRANEQFF.

The chain joins TRBV4-3 to TRBJ1-5, with a tentative D call TRBD1 (6 bases). Germline CDR1 reads LGHNA; CDR2 reads YSLEER. V was trimmed by 0 bases and J by 7 bases, leaving 13 bases between them. This CDR3 has 15 residues. CDR3 DNA: TGCGCCAGCAGCCAAGACACGGGGGGGCGGCAGCCCCAGCATTTT. It is translated as CASSQDTGGRQPQHF.

V usage is TRBV11-2 and J usage is TRBJ2-3, with 11 bases lining up with TRBD2. V trimming: 4 bases; J trimming: 1 base; junction bases outside the gene matches: 4. Per germline, CDR1 SGHAT and CDR2 FQNNGV. The CDR3 length is 16 residues. CDR3 in amino acids: CASSSQLAGGTDTQYF. CDR3 bases: TGTGCCAGCAGCTCCCAACTAGCGGGGGGCACAGATACGCAGTATTTT.

V gene TRBV11-2 combines with J gene TRBJ2-3; 11 bases match TRBD2. The CDR3 length is 17 residues. V lost 3 bases and J lost 2; bases outside the gene matches: 7. CDR1 is SGHAT and CDR2 is FQNNGV in the germline V gene. The CDR3 DNA sequence: TGTGCCAGCAGCTTCTCACTAGCGGGGGCCTACACAGATACGCAGTATTTT. Translation: CASSFSLAGAYTDTQYF. Complete variable domain (other parts from reference TRBV11-2 and TRBJ2-3): EAGVAQSPRYKIIEKRQSVAFWCNPISGHATLYWYQQILGQGPKLLIQFQNNGVVDDSQLPKDRFSAERLKGVDSTLKIQPAKLEDSAVYLCASSFSLAGAYTDTQYFGPGTRLTVL.

This chain links TRBV18 with TRBJ2-2, with 10 positions matching TRBD1. CDR1 is KGHSH, CDR2 LQKENI, per germline. V was pared by 6 bases and J by 7 bases, with 11 bases of the junction left unmatched. CDR3 length: 16 amino acids. The CDR3 region has the DNA TGTGCCAGCTCCCTGGCCGGGACAGGGGACATCGGGGAGCTGTTTTTT. Encoded protein: CASSLAGTGDIGELFF.

This clone was seen a single time. The gene calls are TRBV29-1 and TRBJ1-1; D uncertain. Germline V gene sequence: CDR1 SQVTM, CDR2 ANQGSEA. The CDR3 contains 10 residues. V was clipped by 4 bases and J by 7 bases, with 7 bases between them. CDR3 amino acids: CSVGSLEAFF. The CDR3 nucleotides read TGCAGCGTTGGGTCCCTTGAAGCTTTCTTT.